This is a list of T cell receptor beta chains from one sample in a study of blood T cell repertoires in COVID-19. Sequencing was performed with immunoSEQ multiplex PCR; in TCRdb, only in-frame clones are kept and a portion is missing. The sample contains roughly 170,000 clones, around 87% of which appear only once. Source material: peripheral blood. The receptors originated from a woman aged 18-29 years who had recovered from COVID-19. CDR3s include the opening cysteine and the closing phenylalanine or tryptophan. A D gene is named only where the DNA matches it firmly. The size entry is marked missing in some rows and otherwise reads once, few, many or a size class.

V gene: TRBV7-2; D gene: TRBD1; J gene: TRBJ2-1; clone size: -; CDR3 DNA: TGTGCCAGCAGCTTAGACAGGGGGGAGTACAATGAGCAGTTCTTC; CDR3 protein: CASSLDRGEYNEQFF
V gene: TRBV7-2; D gene: -; J gene: TRBJ1-5; clone size: -; CDR3 DNA: TGTGCCAGCAGCTTAGAGGGGGGGAGCAATCAGCCCCAGCATTTT; CDR3 protein: CASSLEGGSNQPQHF
V gene: TRBV7-3; D gene: -; J gene: TRBJ2-7; clone size: -; CDR3 DNA: TGTGCCAGCAGCTTAAGAGTTTTTGACTACGAGCAGTACTTC; CDR3 protein: CASSLRVFDYEQYF
V gene: TRBV11-1; D gene: TRBD2; J gene: TRBJ2-1; clone size: -; CDR3 DNA: TGTGCCAGCAGCTCCTGGACTAGCGGGGGAGACAATGAGCAGTTCTTC; CDR3 protein: CASSSWTSGGDNEQFF
V gene: TRBV4-3; D gene: -; J gene: TRBJ1-4; clone size: once; CDR3 DNA: TGCGCCAGCAGCCAATCCGTCAGAAATAATGAAAAACTGTTTTTT; CDR3 protein: CASSQSVRNNEKLFF
V gene: TRBV7-3; D gene: TRBD2; J gene: TRBJ2-1; clone size: -; CDR3 DNA: TGTGCCAGCAGCCTTGGACTAGCGGGAGGCAATGAGCAGTTCTTC; CDR3 protein: CASSLGLAGGNEQFF
V gene: TRBV6-5; D gene: TRBD2; J gene: TRBJ2-1; clone size: -; CDR3 DNA: TGTGCCAGCAGGGGTGGGTCTAGCGGGAATCATGAGCAGTTCTTC; CDR3 protein: CASRGGSSGNHEQFF
V gene: TRBV5-1; D gene: TRBD2; J gene: TRBJ2-1; clone size: -; CDR3 DNA: TGCGCCAGCAGCTTGGGGGCTAGCGGGAGGGCCGGTGAGCAGTTCTTC; CDR3 protein: CASSLGASGRAGEQFF
V gene: TRBV7-9; D gene: TRBD1; J gene: TRBJ2-2; clone size: -; CDR3 DNA: TGTGCCAGCAGCCCCGGGACAGGGGGTCGGGGGTCGAACACCGGGGAGCTGTTTTTT; CDR3 protein: CASSPGTGGRGSNTGELFF
V gene: TRBV27; D gene: TRBD1; J gene: TRBJ1-4; clone size: -; CDR3 DNA: TGTGCCAGCAGCACGGACAGGGCGGTAGAAAAACTGTTTTTT; CDR3 protein: CASSTDRAVEKLFF
V gene: TRBV7-6; D gene: -; J gene: TRBJ2-1; clone size: -; CDR3 DNA: TGTGCCAGCAGCTTAGTTGGCGGCAATGAGCAGTTCTTC; CDR3 protein: CASSLVGGNEQFF
V gene: TRBV5-4; D gene: -; J gene: TRBJ2-1; clone size: -; CDR3 DNA: TGTGCCAGCAGCCCCGGGGGACCACAAAACAATGAGCAGTTCTTC; CDR3 protein: CASSPGGPQNNEQFF
V gene: TRBV4-2; D gene: -; J gene: TRBJ2-1; clone size: -; CDR3 DNA: TGTGCCAGCAGCCAAGTAACTAGCCCTGGGAATGAGCAGTTCTTC; CDR3 protein: CASSQVTSPGNEQFF
V gene: TRBV28; D gene: -; J gene: TRBJ1-2; clone size: -; CDR3 DNA: TGTGCCAGCAGTTTATTGGAGGGGAATGGCTACACCTTC; CDR3 protein: CASSLLEGNGYTF
V gene: TRBV24-1; D gene: -; J gene: TRBJ2-7; clone size: -; CDR3 DNA: TGTGCCACCAGCCGCGGCTACGAGCAGTACTTC; CDR3 protein: CATSRGYEQYF
V gene: TRBV29-1; D gene: -; J gene: TRBJ1-1; clone size: -; CDR3 DNA: TGCAGCGTTGAAATCCAGTGGAACACTGAAGCTTTCTTT; CDR3 protein: CSVEIQWNTEAFF
V gene: TRBV3-1/TRBV3-2; D gene: TRBD2; J gene: TRBJ2-3; clone size: -; CDR3 DNA: TGTGCCAGCAGCCCGGGACTAGCGGGGGTAACAGATACGCAGTATTTT; CDR3 protein: CASSPGLAGVTDTQYF
V gene: TRBV4-1; D gene: TRBD1; J gene: TRBJ2-1; clone size: -; CDR3 DNA: TGCGCCAGCAGCCAAGAAGGTCAGGGGGCGTGGAATGAGCAGTTCTTC; CDR3 protein: CASSQEGQGAWNEQFF
V gene: TRBV25-1; D gene: -; J gene: TRBJ2-5; clone size: -; CDR3 DNA: TGTGCCAGCAGTGCCCCACGGTCCTCTGGGAAGGGGGAGACCCAGTACTTC; CDR3 protein: CASSAPRSSGKGETQYF
V gene: TRBV11-1; D gene: TRBD1; J gene: TRBJ1-1; clone size: once; CDR3 DNA: TGTGCCAGCGCCGACAGGGGGACCACTGAAGCTTTCTTT; CDR3 protein: CASADRGTTEAFF
V gene: TRBV18; D gene: TRBD2; J gene: TRBJ2-1; clone size: -; CDR3 DNA: TGTGCCAGCTCGTCCGGGACTAGCGGCTACAATGAGCAGTTCTTC; CDR3 protein: CASSSGTSGYNEQFF
V gene: TRBV7-9; D gene: -; J gene: TRBJ2-2; clone size: -; CDR3 DNA: TGTGCCAGCAGCCAGTCGACTCCCCGAGGCACCGGGGAGCTGTTTTTT; CDR3 protein: CASSQSTPRGTGELFF
V gene: TRBV7-9; D gene: -; J gene: TRBJ2-2; clone size: -; CDR3 DNA: TGTGCCAGCAGCTCAGGGGTTGCCGGGGAGCTGTTTTTT; CDR3 protein: CASSSGVAGELFF
V gene: TRBV19; D gene: -; J gene: TRBJ2-5; clone size: -; CDR3 DNA: TGTGCCAGTAGTAATCAGGGGTTACCCTCGGCCCAGTACTTC; CDR3 protein: CASSNQGLPSAQYF
V gene: TRBV10-3; D gene: -; J gene: TRBJ2-3; clone size: -; CDR3 DNA: TGTGCCATCAGTGAATCTACCTCCCATGGTACGCAGTATTTT; CDR3 protein: CAISESTSHGTQYF
V gene: TRBV25-1; D gene: -; J gene: TRBJ2-1; clone size: -; CDR3 DNA: TGTGCCAGCAGTGTGCGGGACAATGAGCAGTTCTTC; CDR3 protein: CASSVRDNEQFF